In this sample, the clone carrying this T cell receptor beta chain turned up once. V gave up 3 bases and J gave up 3 bases, with 14 bases separating them. Germline loops: CDR1 DFQATT, CDR2 SNEGSKA (reference sequence). The CDR3 loop spans 14 amino acids. The data originate from a study of CD8+CD57+ T cells in acquired aplastic anemia. For CDR3 and TCR beta VDJ profiling, genomic DNA was the template used. TCRdb reprocessed the reads via MiXCR and lists one record per CDR3 protein. The sample includes about 150,000 distinct CDR3 sequences, 52% seen only once; the top ten take 12%. CD8+CD57+ cell expansion, shown by flow cytometry, had occurred in the patients selected for sequencing.

The sample taken for sequencing was sorted CD4+, CD8+, or CD8+CD57+ T cells (not recorded which) from PBMCs. The receptor's source is a human donor with aplastic anemia. The J gene is TRBJ1-2, the V gene TRBV20-1; D perhaps matches TRBD1 (5 bases). CDR3 sequence reads: CSARLGVRDYGYTF. The CDR3 DNA is TGCAGTGCTAGGTTGGGGGTCAGGGACTATGGCTACACCTTC.